The clone carrying this T cell receptor (beta chain) was counted between two and nine times. One end of the junction varies from germline; a read error may be responsible. The CDR3 is 12 amino acids. Germline CDR1 and CDR2: MNHEY and SVGAGI. These data belong to a study of cytomegalovirus exposure and HLA in healthy donors. PCR amplification relied on 60 Vbeta primers (plus 13 Jbeta primers). The assay was immunoSEQ multiplex PCR, and TCRdb's table has in-frame clones only and misses some. The data contain 100,000 to 150,000 clones, about four fifths of them singletons. The chain uses TRBV6-5 and TRBJ2-1; D is perhaps TRBD2 (7 bases). This receptor was obtained from a woman in her thirties or forties in good health and CMV-seronegative. The sample was PBMCs. The CDR3 loop is CASSYYMGGLIF. The DNA for the CDR3 is TGTGCCAGCAGTTACTACATGGGGGGGCTGATCTTC.